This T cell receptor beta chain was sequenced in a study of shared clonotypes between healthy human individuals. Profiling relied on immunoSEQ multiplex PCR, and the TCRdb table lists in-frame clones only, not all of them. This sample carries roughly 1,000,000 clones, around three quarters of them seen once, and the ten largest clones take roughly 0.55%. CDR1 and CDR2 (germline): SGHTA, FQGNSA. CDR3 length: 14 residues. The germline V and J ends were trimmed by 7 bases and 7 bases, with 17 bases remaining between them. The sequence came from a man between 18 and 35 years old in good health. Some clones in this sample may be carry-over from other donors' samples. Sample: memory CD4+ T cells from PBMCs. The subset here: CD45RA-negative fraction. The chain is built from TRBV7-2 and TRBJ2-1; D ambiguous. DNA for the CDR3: TGTGCCAGCACCCTCGCCCGATCTGGTAATGAGCAGTTCTTC. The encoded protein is CASTLARSGNEQFF.